This TCR beta chain originates from a study of T cells in Graves' hyperthyroidism and ophthalmopathy. Study details: At initial diagnosis, before any treatment had begun, peripheral blood was obtained. Regarding the study as a whole: Ophthalmopathy onset followed model prediction by a median approximately 7 months.

Disease lasting under 3 months, a NOSPECS grade of at least 4, and a Clinical Activity Score of at least 3 were features of the ophthalmopathy patients. Exclusion of a patient resulted from uncontrolled infection, other autoimmune disease, pregnancy or lactation. Many counts were recorded for this clonotype. The antigen is not known. RNA transcripts yielded amplified TCR beta CDR3 regions. An initial round of RT-PCR targeting the TCR CDR3 relied on the HTBI primer set. TCRdb analysed the multiplex PCR reads with MiXCR anew, one entry per CDR3 protein. The sample contains hundreds of thousands of distinct CDR3 sequences, roughly 14% of which appear only once. The sequencing input was blood. The source of this sequence is a woman aged 35 to 49 with Graves' ophthalmopathy.

The DNA for the CDR3 is TGTGCCAGCAGCTTACTAGAGGGGATTAGGTATTTT. This sequence encodes CASSLLEGIRYF. The chain recombines TRBV7-3 with TRBJ2-3; either TRBD1 or TRBD2 may supply D (5 bases each). V lost 2 bases and J 14 bases, leaving 14 bases between the germline ends. The CDR3 is made up of 12 amino acids. Germline V gene lookup returns CDR1 SGHTA and CDR2 FQGTGA.